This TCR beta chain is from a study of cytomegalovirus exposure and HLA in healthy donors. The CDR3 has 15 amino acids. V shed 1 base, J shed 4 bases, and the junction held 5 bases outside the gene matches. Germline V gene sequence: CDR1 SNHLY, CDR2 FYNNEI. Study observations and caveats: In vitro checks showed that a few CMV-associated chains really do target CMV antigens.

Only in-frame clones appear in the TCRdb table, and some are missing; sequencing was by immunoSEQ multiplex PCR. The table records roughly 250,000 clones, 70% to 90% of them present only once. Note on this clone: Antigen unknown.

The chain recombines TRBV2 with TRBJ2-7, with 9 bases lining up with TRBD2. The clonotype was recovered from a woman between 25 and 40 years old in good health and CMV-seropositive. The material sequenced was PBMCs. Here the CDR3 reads CASSEEAGGTYEQYF. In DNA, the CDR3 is TGTGCCAGCAGTGAAGAAGCGGGAGGTACGTACGAGCAGTACTTC.